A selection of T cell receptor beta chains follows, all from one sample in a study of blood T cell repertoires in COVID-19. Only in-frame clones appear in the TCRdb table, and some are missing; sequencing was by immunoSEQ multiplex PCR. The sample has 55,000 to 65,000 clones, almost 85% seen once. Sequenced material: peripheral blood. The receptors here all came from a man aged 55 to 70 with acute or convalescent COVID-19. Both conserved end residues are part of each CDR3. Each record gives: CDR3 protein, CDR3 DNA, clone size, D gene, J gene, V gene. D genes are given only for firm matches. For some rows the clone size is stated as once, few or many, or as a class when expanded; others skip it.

cdr3_aa: CASSPTGASEQYF
cdr3_nt: TGTGCCAGCAGCCCGACAGGGGCTAGCGAGCAGTACTTC
clone_size: NA
d_call: TRBD1
j_call: TRBJ2-7
v_call: TRBV9

cdr3_aa: CASSLRNRDEQFF
cdr3_nt: TGTGCCAGCAGCTTAAGGAACCGGGATGAGCAGTTCTTC
clone_size: NA
d_call: NA
j_call: TRBJ2-1
v_call: TRBV7-9

cdr3_aa: CASSPRAGTFSYNEQFF
cdr3_nt: TGTGCCAGCAGCCCTCGGGCGGGGACCTTCTCCTACAATGAGCAGTTCTTC
clone_size: once
d_call: NA
j_call: TRBJ2-1
v_call: TRBV7-9

cdr3_aa: CASSQAGTTFYGYTF
cdr3_nt: TGTGCCAGCAGCCAAGCAGGGACAACCTTCTATGGCTACACCTTC
clone_size: NA
d_call: NA
j_call: TRBJ1-2
v_call: TRBV14

cdr3_aa: CASSEQGATRDTQYF
cdr3_nt: TGTGCCAGCAGCGAACAGGGGGCGACTAGAGATACGCAGTATTTT
clone_size: NA
d_call: TRBD1
j_call: TRBJ2-3
v_call: TRBV9

cdr3_aa: CASTDSGNTIYF
cdr3_nt: TGTGCCAGCACAGATTCTGGAAACACCATATATTTT
clone_size: NA
d_call: NA
j_call: TRBJ1-3
v_call: TRBV19

cdr3_aa: CAGRQGLTSNQPQHF
cdr3_nt: TGTGCCGGACGACAGGGTCTTACGAGCAATCAGCCCCAGCATTTT
clone_size: once
d_call: TRBD1
j_call: TRBJ1-5
v_call: TRBV2

cdr3_aa: CASSQGILAGNQETQYF
cdr3_nt: TGTGCCAGCAGCCAGGGGATACTAGCGGGCAACCAAGAGACCCAGTACTTC
clone_size: NA
d_call: TRBD2
j_call: TRBJ2-5
v_call: TRBV7-3

cdr3_aa: CAWAGGTETQYF
cdr3_nt: TGTGCCTGGGCGGGGGGGACGGAGACCCAGTACTTC
clone_size: NA
d_call: TRBD2
j_call: TRBJ2-5
v_call: TRBV30

cdr3_aa: CASSQSYGTPRAETQYF
cdr3_nt: TGTGCCAGCAGCCAAAGCTACGGGACTCCCCGGGCGGAGACCCAGTACTTC
clone_size: once
d_call: NA
j_call: TRBJ2-5
v_call: TRBV4-2

cdr3_aa: CASSPRQLGGEQYF
cdr3_nt: TGTGCCAGCTCACCACGACAACTAGGGGGCGAGCAGTACTTC
clone_size: NA
d_call: NA
j_call: TRBJ2-7
v_call: TRBV18

cdr3_aa: CATRRLAAPTDTQYF
cdr3_nt: TGTGCCACCAGGAGGCTTGCAGCCCCCACAGATACGCAGTATTTT
clone_size: NA
d_call: NA
j_call: TRBJ2-3
v_call: TRBV15

cdr3_aa: CASSPDRVSNEKLFF
cdr3_nt: TGTGCCAGCTCACCCGACAGGGTCTCTAATGAAAAACTGTTTTTT
clone_size: NA
d_call: TRBD1
j_call: TRBJ1-4
v_call: TRBV18

cdr3_aa: CAISAISNQPQHF
cdr3_nt: TGTGCCATCAGTGCAATTAGCAATCAGCCCCAGCATTTT
clone_size: NA
d_call: NA
j_call: TRBJ1-5
v_call: TRBV10-3

cdr3_aa: CASSLDGLVSTGELFF
cdr3_nt: TGCGCCAGCAGCTTGGACGGACTAGTAAGCACCGGGGAGCTGTTTTTT
clone_size: NA
d_call: TRBD2
j_call: TRBJ2-2
v_call: TRBV5-1

cdr3_aa: CASSFAGQGRYEQYF
cdr3_nt: TGTGCCAGCAGCTTCGCGGGACAGGGTCGCTACGAGCAGTACTTC
clone_size: NA
d_call: TRBD1
j_call: TRBJ2-7
v_call: TRBV6-2/TRBV6-3

cdr3_aa: CASSRGANQPQHF
cdr3_nt: TGTGCCAGTTCCCGGGGTGCCAATCAGCCCCAGCATTTT
clone_size: NA
d_call: NA
j_call: TRBJ1-5
v_call: TRBV11-1

cdr3_aa: CASSLSGANVLTF
cdr3_nt: TGTGCCAGCAGTCTCTCTGGGGCCAACGTCCTGACTTTC
clone_size: NA
d_call: NA
j_call: TRBJ2-6
v_call: TRBV27

cdr3_aa: CATSDPGLAGGGSYNEQFF
cdr3_nt: TGTGCCACCAGTGATCCGGGACTAGCGGGGGGGGGCTCCTACAATGAGCAGTTCTTC
clone_size: once
d_call: TRBD2
j_call: TRBJ2-1
v_call: TRBV24-1

cdr3_aa: CASSIDGRYNEQFF
cdr3_nt: TGTGCCAGTAGTATAGATGGGAGATACAATGAGCAGTTCTTC
clone_size: NA
d_call: NA
j_call: TRBJ2-1
v_call: TRBV19

cdr3_aa: CASSQTQLLRMNTEAFF
cdr3_nt: TGCGCCAGCAGCCAAACACAGCTCCTACGGATGAACACTGAAGCTTTCTTT
clone_size: NA
d_call: NA
j_call: TRBJ1-1
v_call: TRBV4-1

cdr3_aa: CASSQAGSYEQYF
cdr3_nt: TGTGCCAGCAGCCAGGCAGGATCCTACGAGCAGTACTTC
clone_size: NA
d_call: NA
j_call: TRBJ2-7
v_call: TRBV7-9

cdr3_aa: CASIRTGSGTGELFF
cdr3_nt: TGTGCCAGCATCAGGACAGGGAGTGGCACCGGGGAGCTGTTTTTT
clone_size: NA
d_call: TRBD1
j_call: TRBJ2-2
v_call: TRBV7-2

cdr3_aa: CATSDPLLEDTQYF
cdr3_nt: TGTGCCACCAGTGATCCCCTACTTGAGGATACGCAGTATTTT
clone_size: NA
d_call: NA
j_call: TRBJ2-3
v_call: TRBV24-1

cdr3_aa: CASETSGSFPDTQYF
cdr3_nt: TGTGCCAGCGAGACTAGCGGGTCTTTTCCAGATACGCAGTATTTT
clone_size: NA
d_call: TRBD2
j_call: TRBJ2-3
v_call: TRBV2

cdr3_aa: CASSAGLFNTGELFF
cdr3_nt: TGTGCCAGCAGCGCGGGACTTTTTAACACCGGGGAGCTGTTTTTT
clone_size: NA
d_call: NA
j_call: TRBJ2-2
v_call: TRBV6-5

cdr3_aa: CASSLERHEQYF
cdr3_nt: TGCGCCAGCAGCTTGGAGCGCCACGAGCAGTACTTC
clone_size: NA
d_call: NA
j_call: TRBJ2-7
v_call: TRBV5-1

cdr3_aa: CASSQASGGKFF
cdr3_nt: TGTGCCAGCAGCCAAGCGTCGGGGGGAAAATTCTTC
clone_size: NA
d_call: TRBD2
j_call: TRBJ2-1
v_call: TRBV14

cdr3_aa: CASRGGQGPYEKLFF
cdr3_nt: TGTGCCAGCAGAGGGGGACAGGGTCCCTACGAAAAACTGTTTTTT
clone_size: NA
d_call: TRBD1
j_call: TRBJ1-4
v_call: TRBV14